The text below deals with one T cell receptor (beta chain). Germline CDR1 reads SGHTA; CDR2 reads FQGNSA. V lost 2 bases and J lost 11, with 10 bases in between. The CDR3 extends over 12 amino acids. The sample belongs to a study of blood T cell repertoires in COVID-19. Study at large: Some COVID-19 samples were acute and others convalescent; all came from the United States, Italy and Spain. PBMCs, B-cell-depleted T cells, or T cells were the source of the cDNA or gDNA that made up the material.

Authors' methods: For nucleated cells, counts were estimated from reference gene primer amplification. TCRdb keeps only in-frame clones here, not all; method: immunoSEQ multiplex PCR. Clone size and the V and J calls come from that table; the DNA yielded D and trimming. The sample has 95,000 to 150,000 clones; roughly 80% are singletons. J is TRBJ2-1 and V is TRBV7-2, with a tentative D call TRBD1 (6 bases). The TCR sequence derives from a human donor in a cohort sampled during active COVID-19. The sequenced material came from peripheral blood. DNA for the CDR3: TGTGCCAGCAGCTTACAGGGGAATCAGCAGTTCTTC. The encoded protein is CASSLQGNQQFF.